This is a list of T cell receptor beta chains from one sample in a study of beta chain features in type 1 diabetes. Method: immunoSEQ multiplex PCR; TCRdb's copy keeps in-frame clones and lacks some. The sample carries about 150,000 clones, about 7.9% recorded once. The sample was central memory CD4+ T cells from blood. These TCRs come from a man aged 18 to 30 with type 1 diabetes. CDR3s include the opening cysteine and the closing phenylalanine or tryptophan. D genes are given only for firm matches. Not all rows give a size; the values are once, few, many and, for expanded clones, a class.

cdr3_length: 15; clone_size: NA; d_call: NA; v_call: TRBV28; j_call: TRBJ2-7; cdr3_aa: CASSYQGLLSYEQYF; cdr3_nt: TGTGCCAGCAGCTATCAGGGCCTCCTCTCCTACGAGCAGTACTTC
cdr3_length: 17; clone_size: few; d_call: NA; v_call: TRBV4-2; j_call: TRBJ2-1; cdr3_aa: CASSQDLASIPYNEQFF; cdr3_nt: TGTGCCAGCAGCCAAGATCTTGCGAGTATCCCCTACAATGAGCAGTTCTTC
cdr3_length: 12; clone_size: NA; d_call: NA; v_call: TRBV28; j_call: TRBJ1-1; cdr3_aa: CASSLSMGGAFF; cdr3_nt: TGTGCCAGCAGTTTGTCGATGGGGGGAGCTTTCTTT
cdr3_length: 12; clone_size: NA; d_call: NA; v_call: TRBV28; j_call: TRBJ2-7; cdr3_aa: CASSGGWYEQYF; cdr3_nt: TGTGCCAGCAGTGGAGGGTGGTACGAGCAGTACTTC
cdr3_length: 16; clone_size: NA; d_call: TRBD2; v_call: TRBV5-6; j_call: TRBJ2-1; cdr3_aa: CASSSLTSGRKTEQFF; cdr3_nt: TGTGCCAGCAGCTCCCTGACTAGCGGGAGAAAAACTGAGCAGTTCTTC
cdr3_length: 15; clone_size: NA; d_call: NA; v_call: TRBV7-2; j_call: TRBJ2-1; cdr3_aa: CASSLDTGRRNEQFF; cdr3_nt: TGTGCCAGCAGCTTAGATACGGGTCGGCGCAATGAGCAGTTCTTC
cdr3_length: 14; clone_size: once; d_call: TRBD1; v_call: TRBV28; j_call: TRBJ1-1; cdr3_aa: CASSSGQGHTEAFF; cdr3_nt: TGTGCCAGCAGCTCAGGACAGGGTCACACTGAAGCTTTCTTT
cdr3_length: 12; clone_size: few; d_call: NA; v_call: TRBV14; j_call: TRBJ2-5; cdr3_aa: CASTQDTGTQYF; cdr3_nt: TGTGCCAGCACCCAAGACACGGGGACCCAGTACTTC
cdr3_length: 12; clone_size: many; d_call: NA; v_call: TRBV30; j_call: TRBJ2-5; cdr3_aa: CAWSVSPETQYF; cdr3_nt: TGTGCCTGGAGTGTATCCCCGGAGACCCAGTACTTC
cdr3_length: 17; clone_size: few; d_call: NA; v_call: TRBV18; j_call: TRBJ1-2; cdr3_aa: CASSPNPARVGFYGYTF; cdr3_nt: TGTGCCAGCTCACCAAACCCCGCCAGGGTGGGTTTTTATGGCTACACCTTC
cdr3_length: 16; clone_size: few; d_call: NA; v_call: TRBV14; j_call: TRBJ2-7; cdr3_aa: CASSATSGTPYYVQYF; cdr3_nt: TGTGCCAGCAGCGCGACGTCAGGGACACCCTACTACGTGCAGTACTTC
cdr3_length: 15; clone_size: NA; d_call: TRBD1; v_call: TRBV5-1; j_call: TRBJ2-5; cdr3_aa: CASSQGQGRQETQYF; cdr3_nt: TGCGCCAGCAGCCAAGGACAGGGTAGACAAGAGACCCAGTACTTC
cdr3_length: 15; clone_size: NA; d_call: NA; v_call: TRBV30; j_call: TRBJ1-6; cdr3_aa: CAWSLWGSSNSPLHF; cdr3_nt: TGTGCCTGGAGCCTGTGGGGCAGTTCGAATTCACCCCTCCACTTT
cdr3_length: 14; clone_size: many; d_call: TRBD1; v_call: TRBV30; j_call: TRBJ2-1; cdr3_aa: CAWSGGQGVDGQFF; cdr3_nt: TGTGCCTGGAGTGGGGGACAGGGGGTTGATGGGCAGTTCTTC
cdr3_length: 16; clone_size: NA; d_call: TRBD1; v_call: TRBV5-1; j_call: TRBJ1-2; cdr3_aa: CASSAGTGGAVYGYTF; cdr3_nt: TGCGCCAGCAGCGCGGGGACAGGGGGCGCGGTCTATGGCTACACCTTC
cdr3_length: 13; clone_size: few; d_call: TRBD1; v_call: TRBV7-2; j_call: TRBJ2-7; cdr3_aa: CASSPGQVNEQYF; cdr3_nt: TGTGCCAGCAGCCCTGGACAGGTAAACGAGCAGTACTTC
cdr3_length: 19; clone_size: NA; d_call: TRBD2; v_call: TRBV4-2; j_call: TRBJ2-3; cdr3_aa: CASSYPTSGSALGTDTQYF; cdr3_nt: TGTGCCAGCAGCTATCCGACTAGCGGGAGTGCCTTGGGCACAGATACGCAGTATTTT
cdr3_length: 17; clone_size: few; d_call: TRBD2; v_call: TRBV11-2; j_call: TRBJ2-3; cdr3_aa: CASSHGGLAELTDTQYF; cdr3_nt: TGTGCCAGCAGCCATGGGGGACTAGCGGAACTCACAGATACGCAGTATTTT
cdr3_length: 15; clone_size: few; d_call: NA; v_call: TRBV4-2; j_call: TRBJ2-5; cdr3_aa: CASSRPGARGETQYF; cdr3_nt: TGTGCCAGCAGCCGACCAGGGGCGCGAGGGGAGACCCAGTACTTC
cdr3_length: 15; clone_size: few; d_call: TRBD2; v_call: TRBV9; j_call: TRBJ2-1; cdr3_aa: CASSLIAGVGNEQFF; cdr3_nt: TGTGCCAGCAGCCTGATAGCGGGAGTAGGCAATGAGCAGTTCTTC
cdr3_length: 13; clone_size: NA; d_call: NA; v_call: TRBV4-3; j_call: TRBJ1-1; cdr3_aa: CASSQDRFTEAFF; cdr3_nt: TGCGCCAGCAGCCAAGACAGGTTCACTGAAGCTTTCTTT
cdr3_length: 22; clone_size: NA; d_call: TRBD2; v_call: TRBV5-1; j_call: TRBJ2-7; cdr3_aa: CASSFEAWGTRGLAGGNYEQYF; cdr3_nt: TGCGCCAGCAGCTTTGAGGCTTGGGGGACCCGAGGACTAGCGGGAGGGAACTACGAGCAGTACTTC
cdr3_length: 15; clone_size: few; d_call: TRBD2; v_call: TRBV5-4; j_call: TRBJ2-5; cdr3_aa: CASSPGLAGGETQYF; cdr3_nt: TGTGCCAGCAGCCCGGGACTAGCGGGGGGTGAGACCCAGTACTTC
cdr3_length: 13; clone_size: once; d_call: NA; v_call: TRBV10-3; j_call: TRBJ1-4; cdr3_aa: CAIRGRDNEKLFF; cdr3_nt: TGTGCCATCCGCGGACGGGATAATGAAAAACTGTTTTTT
cdr3_length: 14; clone_size: few; d_call: NA; v_call: TRBV18; j_call: TRBJ2-5; cdr3_aa: CASSPSRGGETQYF; cdr3_nt: TGTGCCAGCTCACCGTCAAGGGGAGGAGAGACCCAGTACTTC
cdr3_length: 17; clone_size: few; d_call: NA; v_call: TRBV5-1; j_call: TRBJ1-2; cdr3_aa: CASSLSGPGRGKNGYTF; cdr3_nt: TGCGCCAGCAGCTTGTCGGGCCCGGGGAGGGGGAAGAATGGCTACACCTTC
cdr3_length: 10; clone_size: many; d_call: NA; v_call: TRBV21-1; j_call: TRBJ2-7; cdr3_aa: CASPVPGGYF; cdr3_nt: TGTGCCAGCCCGGTTCCTGGCGGGTACTTC
cdr3_length: 15; clone_size: few; d_call: NA; v_call: TRBV5-1; j_call: TRBJ1-1; cdr3_aa: CASSLGGTSNTEAFF; cdr3_nt: TGCGCCAGCAGCTTGGGGGGCACCTCGAACACTGAAGCTTTCTTT
cdr3_length: 14; clone_size: NA; d_call: NA; v_call: TRBV13; j_call: TRBJ1-2; cdr3_aa: CASSRIQDSYGYTF; cdr3_nt: TGTGCCAGCAGCCGAATACAGGATTCATATGGCTACACCTTC
cdr3_length: 16; clone_size: NA; d_call: TRBD1; v_call: TRBV23-1; j_call: TRBJ1-5; cdr3_aa: CASSDETGESNQPQHF; cdr3_nt: TGCGCCAGCAGTGACGAGACAGGGGAGAGCAATCAGCCCCAGCATTTT
cdr3_length: 14; clone_size: few; d_call: TRBD2; v_call: TRBV7-8; j_call: TRBJ2-7; cdr3_aa: CASSLQRGPYEQYF; cdr3_nt: TGTGCCAGCAGCTTACAGCGGGGGCCCTACGAGCAGTACTTC
cdr3_length: 17; clone_size: NA; d_call: TRBD2; v_call: TRBV5-1; j_call: TRBJ2-1; cdr3_aa: CASTLGAGGSSYNEQFF; cdr3_nt: TGCGCCAGCACCCTGGGAGCGGGAGGGAGCTCCTACAATGAGCAGTTCTTC
cdr3_length: 15; clone_size: few; d_call: TRBD2; v_call: TRBV9; j_call: TRBJ2-5; cdr3_aa: CASSVGSGRGETQYF; cdr3_nt: TGTGCCAGCAGCGTCGGGAGCGGGAGAGGGGAGACCCAGTACTTC
cdr3_length: 14; clone_size: NA; d_call: NA; v_call: TRBV30; j_call: TRBJ2-3; cdr3_aa: CAWSSTSFKDTQYF; cdr3_nt: TGTGCCTGGAGTTCTACGAGTTTTAAGGATACGCAGTATTTT
cdr3_length: 15; clone_size: few; d_call: NA; v_call: TRBV4-1; j_call: TRBJ2-3; cdr3_aa: CASSQVGLAIDTQYF; cdr3_nt: TGTGCCAGCAGCCAAGTTGGGCTAGCAATAGATACGCAGTATTTT
cdr3_length: 13; clone_size: few; d_call: NA; v_call: TRBV30; j_call: TRBJ1-1; cdr3_aa: CAWNLGGDTEAFF; cdr3_nt: TGTGCCTGGAACCTGGGAGGGGACACTGAAGCTTTCTTT
cdr3_length: 20; clone_size: few; d_call: TRBD2; v_call: TRBV18; j_call: TRBJ2-1; cdr3_aa: CASSGRGGGLAGFSYNEQFF; cdr3_nt: TGTGCCAGCTCAGGACGAGGGGGCGGACTAGCGGGATTCTCCTACAATGAGCAGTTCTTC
cdr3_length: 15; clone_size: NA; d_call: NA; v_call: TRBV9; j_call: TRBJ2-1; cdr3_aa: CASSPRDPLYNEQFF; cdr3_nt: TGTGCCAGCAGCCCCCGCGATCCCCTTTACAATGAGCAGTTCTTC
cdr3_length: 12; clone_size: NA; d_call: NA; v_call: TRBV11-1; j_call: TRBJ2-7; cdr3_aa: CASSLDSHEQYF; cdr3_nt: TGTGCCAGCAGCTTAGACTCCCACGAGCAGTACTTC
cdr3_length: 13; clone_size: NA; d_call: NA; v_call: TRBV29-1; j_call: TRBJ1-4; cdr3_aa: CSVDRGQGEKLFF; cdr3_nt: TGCAGCGTTGACCGGGGCCAGGGGGAAAAACTGTTTTTT
cdr3_length: 17; clone_size: few; d_call: TRBD2; v_call: TRBV23-1; j_call: TRBJ2-5; cdr3_aa: CASSQTIAGGPRETQYF; cdr3_nt: TGCGCCAGCAGTCAAACTATAGCGGGAGGGCCGAGAGAGACCCAGTACTTC
cdr3_length: 16; clone_size: NA; d_call: TRBD2; v_call: TRBV28; j_call: TRBJ2-1; cdr3_aa: CASRDTSASSYNEQFF; cdr3_nt: TGTGCCAGCAGGGATACTAGCGCGAGCTCCTACAATGAGCAGTTCTTC
cdr3_length: 14; clone_size: NA; d_call: TRBD1; v_call: TRBV2; j_call: TRBJ1-2; cdr3_aa: CASRTGTSNYGYTF; cdr3_nt: TGTGCCAGCCGGACAGGAACAAGTAACTATGGCTACACCTTC
cdr3_length: 16; clone_size: NA; d_call: TRBD1; v_call: TRBV6-5; j_call: TRBJ1-4; cdr3_aa: CASSYSMGQQYQKLFF; cdr3_nt: TGTGCCAGCAGTTACTCGATGGGACAGCAGTATCAAAAACTGTTTTTT
cdr3_length: 14; clone_size: few; d_call: NA; v_call: TRBV5-1; j_call: TRBJ2-7; cdr3_aa: CASSVPTSSYEQYF; cdr3_nt: TGCGCCAGCAGCGTACCAACAAGCTCCTACGAGCAGTACTTC
cdr3_length: 13; clone_size: NA; d_call: NA; v_call: TRBV27; j_call: TRBJ1-2; cdr3_aa: CASSLEPSLGYTF; cdr3_nt: TGTGCCAGCAGTTTAGAACCTAGCTTAGGCTACACCTTC
cdr3_length: 11; clone_size: NA; d_call: NA; v_call: TRBV6-1; j_call: TRBJ2-1; cdr3_aa: CASSTGNEQFF; cdr3_nt: TGTGCCAGCAGTACTGGCAATGAGCAGTTCTTC
cdr3_length: 13; clone_size: few; d_call: NA; v_call: TRBV30; j_call: TRBJ1-1; cdr3_aa: CAWARGGNTEAFF; cdr3_nt: TGTGCCTGGGCCAGAGGGGGGAACACTGAAGCTTTCTTT
cdr3_length: 20; clone_size: few; d_call: TRBD2; v_call: TRBV5-1; j_call: TRBJ2-1; cdr3_aa: CASRLVGLSSGGYNYNEQFF; cdr3_nt: TGCGCCAGCAGGCTCGTGGGTTTATCTAGCGGGGGATACAACTACAATGAGCAGTTCTTC
cdr3_length: 18; clone_size: few; d_call: NA; v_call: TRBV28; j_call: TRBJ2-7; cdr3_aa: CASSLRRDSGTPSYEQYF; cdr3_nt: TGTGCCAGCAGTTTAAGGCGGGATTCCGGGACGCCTTCCTACGAGCAGTACTTC
cdr3_length: 15; clone_size: few; d_call: NA; v_call: TRBV9; j_call: TRBJ1-2; cdr3_aa: CASSADSPYTYGYTF; cdr3_nt: TGTGCCAGCAGCGCCGACAGCCCATATACCTATGGCTACACCTTC
cdr3_length: 15; clone_size: few; d_call: NA; v_call: TRBV28; j_call: TRBJ2-7; cdr3_aa: CASSYPDSSSYEQYF; cdr3_nt: TGTGCCAGCAGTTACCCTGACTCGAGCTCCTACGAGCAGTACTTC
cdr3_length: 13; clone_size: NA; d_call: NA; v_call: TRBV4-1; j_call: TRBJ1-1; cdr3_aa: CASSHANGDEAFF; cdr3_nt: TGCGCCAGCAGCCACGCTAACGGGGATGAAGCTTTCTTT
cdr3_length: 16; clone_size: few; d_call: TRBD1; v_call: TRBV7-9; j_call: TRBJ2-3; cdr3_aa: CASSLALGQGSDTQYF; cdr3_nt: TGTGCCAGCAGCTTAGCGCTGGGACAGGGTTCAGATACGCAGTATTTT
cdr3_length: 14; clone_size: NA; d_call: NA; v_call: TRBV18; j_call: TRBJ2-7; cdr3_aa: CASSPLSEPYEQYF; cdr3_nt: TGTGCCAGCTCACCGTTGTCAGAACCCTACGAGCAGTACTTC
cdr3_length: 15; clone_size: few; d_call: TRBD2; v_call: TRBV6-1; j_call: TRBJ2-7; cdr3_aa: CASSDPAGGFYEQYF; cdr3_nt: TGTGCCAGCAGTGACCCAGCGGGAGGTTTCTACGAGCAGTACTTC
cdr3_length: 13; clone_size: few; d_call: NA; v_call: TRBV15; j_call: TRBJ2-3; cdr3_aa: CATSREETDTQYF; cdr3_nt: TGTGCCACCAGCAGAGAGGAGACAGATACGCAGTATTTT
cdr3_length: 15; clone_size: NA; d_call: TRBD1; v_call: TRBV6-1; j_call: TRBJ1-1; cdr3_aa: CASSPRQGGNTEAFF; cdr3_nt: TGTGCCAGCAGTCCCCGACAGGGCGGGAACACTGAAGCTTTCTTT
cdr3_length: 15; clone_size: NA; d_call: NA; v_call: TRBV30; j_call: TRBJ2-6; cdr3_aa: CAWSIGTSGANVLTF; cdr3_nt: TGTGCCTGGAGTATTGGGACTTCTGGGGCCAACGTCCTGACTTTC
cdr3_length: 14; clone_size: few; d_call: TRBD1; v_call: TRBV19; j_call: TRBJ1-2; cdr3_aa: CASSRDRGLYGYTF; cdr3_nt: TGTGCCAGTAGTAGGGACAGGGGCTTGTATGGCTACACCTTC